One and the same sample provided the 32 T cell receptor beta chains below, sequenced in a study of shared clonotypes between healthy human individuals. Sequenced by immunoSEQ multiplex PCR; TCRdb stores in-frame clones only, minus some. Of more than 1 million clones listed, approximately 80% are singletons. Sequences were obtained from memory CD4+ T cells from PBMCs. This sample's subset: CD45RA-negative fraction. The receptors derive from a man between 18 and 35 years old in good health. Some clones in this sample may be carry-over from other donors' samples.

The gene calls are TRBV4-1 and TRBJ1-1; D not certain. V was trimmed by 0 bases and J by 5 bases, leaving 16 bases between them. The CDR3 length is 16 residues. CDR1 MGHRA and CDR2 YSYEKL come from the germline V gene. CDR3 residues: CASSQDFSGRGTEAFF. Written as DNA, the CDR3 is TGCGCCAGCAGCCAAGATTTTTCCGGTCGAGGGACTGAAGCTTTCTTT.

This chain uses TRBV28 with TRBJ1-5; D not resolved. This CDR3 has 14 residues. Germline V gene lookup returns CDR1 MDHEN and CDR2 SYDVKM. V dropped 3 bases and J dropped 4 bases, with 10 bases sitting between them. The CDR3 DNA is TGTGCCAGCAGTTTGAACGGCCTGAATCAGCCCCAGCATTTT. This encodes CASSLNGLNQPQHF.

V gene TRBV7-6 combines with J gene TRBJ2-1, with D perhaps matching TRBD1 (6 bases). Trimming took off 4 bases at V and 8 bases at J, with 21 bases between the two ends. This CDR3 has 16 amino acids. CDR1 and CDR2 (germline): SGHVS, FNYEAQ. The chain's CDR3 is CASSYGAYKGVHEQFF. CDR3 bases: TGTGCCAGCAGCTACGGCGCTTACAAGGGGGTCCATGAGCAGTTCTTC.

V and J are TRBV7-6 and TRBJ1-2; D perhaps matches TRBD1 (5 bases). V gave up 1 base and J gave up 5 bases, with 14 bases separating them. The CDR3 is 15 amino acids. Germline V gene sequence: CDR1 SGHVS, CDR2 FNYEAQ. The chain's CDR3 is CASSLVGDAGYGYTF. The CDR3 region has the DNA TGTGCCAGCAGCTTAGTAGGGGACGCGGGGTATGGCTACACCTTC. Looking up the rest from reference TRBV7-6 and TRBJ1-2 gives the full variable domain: GAGVSQSPRYKVTKRGQDVALRCDPISGHVSLYWYRQALGQGPEFLTYFNYEAQQDKSGLPNDRFSAERPEGSISTLTIQRTEQRDSAMYRCASSLVGDAGYGYTFGSGTRLTVV.

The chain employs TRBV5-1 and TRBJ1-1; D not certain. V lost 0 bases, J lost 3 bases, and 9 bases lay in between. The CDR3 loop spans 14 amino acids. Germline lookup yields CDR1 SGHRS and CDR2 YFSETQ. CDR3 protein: CASSLEGWDTEAFF. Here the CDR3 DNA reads TGCGCCAGCAGCTTGGAAGGGTGGGACACTGAAGCTTTCTTT.

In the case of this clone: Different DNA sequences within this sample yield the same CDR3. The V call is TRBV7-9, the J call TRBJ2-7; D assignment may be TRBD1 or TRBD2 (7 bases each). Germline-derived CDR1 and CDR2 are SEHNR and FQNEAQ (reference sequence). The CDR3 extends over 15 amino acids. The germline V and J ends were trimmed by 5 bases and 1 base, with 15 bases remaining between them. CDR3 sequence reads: CASSPGGGRSYEQYF. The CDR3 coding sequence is TGTGCCAGCAGCCCAGGGGGGGGCAGATCCTACGAGCAGTACTTC.

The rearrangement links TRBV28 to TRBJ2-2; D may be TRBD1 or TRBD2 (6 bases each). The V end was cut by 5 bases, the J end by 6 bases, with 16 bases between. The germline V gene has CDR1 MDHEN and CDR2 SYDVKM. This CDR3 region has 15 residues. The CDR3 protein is CASSRGASVPGELFF. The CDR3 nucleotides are TGTGCCAGCAGTAGGGGGGCGTCTGTCCCCGGGGAGCTGTTTTTT.

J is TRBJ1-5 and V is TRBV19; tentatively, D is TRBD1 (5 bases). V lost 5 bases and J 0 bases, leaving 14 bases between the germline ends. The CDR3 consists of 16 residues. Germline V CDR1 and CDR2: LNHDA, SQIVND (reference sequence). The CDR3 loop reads CASSFRGTYSNQPQHF. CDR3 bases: TGTGCCAGTAGTTTCCGGGGGACTTATAGCAATCAGCCCCAGCATTTT.

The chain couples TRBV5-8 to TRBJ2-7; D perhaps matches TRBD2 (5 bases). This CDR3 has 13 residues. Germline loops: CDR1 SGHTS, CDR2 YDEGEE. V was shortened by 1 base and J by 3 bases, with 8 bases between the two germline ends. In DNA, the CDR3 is TGTGCCAGCAGCTTGCGTCGGGGCTACGAGCAGTACTTC. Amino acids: CASSLRRGYEQYF.

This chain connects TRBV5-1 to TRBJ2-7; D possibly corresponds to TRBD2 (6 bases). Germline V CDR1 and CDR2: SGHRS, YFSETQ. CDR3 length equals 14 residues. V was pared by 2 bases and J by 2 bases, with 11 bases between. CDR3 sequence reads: CASSFGRSPYEQYF. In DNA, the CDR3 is TGCGCCAGCAGCTTCGGGAGATCCCCCTACGAGCAGTACTTC.

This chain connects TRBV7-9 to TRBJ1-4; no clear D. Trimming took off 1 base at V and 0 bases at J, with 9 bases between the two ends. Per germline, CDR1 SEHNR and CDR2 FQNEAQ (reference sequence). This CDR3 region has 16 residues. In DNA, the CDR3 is TGTGCCAGCAGCTTAGAAGCCAGAGCAACTAATGAAAAACTGTTTTTT. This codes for CASSLEARATNEKLFF.

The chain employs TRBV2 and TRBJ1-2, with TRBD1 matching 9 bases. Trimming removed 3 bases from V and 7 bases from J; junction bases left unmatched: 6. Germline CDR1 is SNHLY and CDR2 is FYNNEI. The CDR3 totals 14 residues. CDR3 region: CASSDTGGVGGYTF. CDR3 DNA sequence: TGTGCCAGCAGTGATACAGGGGGCGTCGGTGGCTACACCTTC.

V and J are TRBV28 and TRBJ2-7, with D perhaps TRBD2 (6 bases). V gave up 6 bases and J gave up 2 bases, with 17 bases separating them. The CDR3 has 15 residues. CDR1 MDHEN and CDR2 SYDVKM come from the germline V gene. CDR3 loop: CASRPGGARAYEQYF. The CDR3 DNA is TGTGCCAGCAGGCCAGGCGGGGCGCGGGCCTACGAGCAGTACTTC.

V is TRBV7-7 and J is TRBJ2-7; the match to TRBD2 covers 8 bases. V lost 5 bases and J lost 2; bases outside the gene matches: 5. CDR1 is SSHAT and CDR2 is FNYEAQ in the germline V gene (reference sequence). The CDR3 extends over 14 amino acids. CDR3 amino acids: CASSQTSVPYEQYF. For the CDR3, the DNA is TGTGCCAGCAGCCAGACTAGCGTGCCCTACGAGCAGTACTTC.

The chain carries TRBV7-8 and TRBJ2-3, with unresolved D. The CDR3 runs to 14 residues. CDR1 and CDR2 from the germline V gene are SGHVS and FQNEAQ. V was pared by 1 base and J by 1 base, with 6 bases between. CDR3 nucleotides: TGTGCCAGCAGCTTAGGCTACCGCACAGATACGCAGTATTTT. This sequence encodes CASSLGYRTDTQYF. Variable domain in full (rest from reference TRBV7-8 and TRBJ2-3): GAGVSQSPRYKVAKRGQDVALRCDPISGHVSLFWYQQALGQGPEFLTYFQNEAQLDKSGLPSDRFFAERPEGSVSTLKIQRTQQEDSAVYLCASSLGYRTDTQYFGPGTRLTVL.

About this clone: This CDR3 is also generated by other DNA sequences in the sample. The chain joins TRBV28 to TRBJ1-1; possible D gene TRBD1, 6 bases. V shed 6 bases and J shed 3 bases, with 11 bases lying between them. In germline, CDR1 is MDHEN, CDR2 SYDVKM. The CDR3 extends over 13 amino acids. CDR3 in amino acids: CASSLDRYTEAFF. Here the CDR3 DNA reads TGTGCCAGCAGCCTTGACAGGTACACTGAAGCTTTCTTT.

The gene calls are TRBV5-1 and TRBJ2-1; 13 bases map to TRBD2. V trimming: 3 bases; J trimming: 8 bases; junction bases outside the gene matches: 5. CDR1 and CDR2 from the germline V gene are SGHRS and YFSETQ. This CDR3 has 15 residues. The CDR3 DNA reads TGCGCCAGCAGCTCAGGGACTAGCGGGATGGATGAGCAGTTCTTC. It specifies CASSSGTSGMDEQFF.

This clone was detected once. The DNA of the CDR3 is TGCGCCAGCAGCTCCTTCGTAGCGGGAGGGGCAGATACGCAGTATTTT. This sequence encodes CASSSFVAGGADTQYF. The chain joins TRBV5-1 to TRBJ2-3; 11 nucleotides line up with TRBD2. This CDR3 spans 16 amino acids. Germline CDR1 reads SGHRS; CDR2 reads YFSETQ. The V and J ends lost 3 bases and 4 bases, in that order; junction bases with no gene match: 7.

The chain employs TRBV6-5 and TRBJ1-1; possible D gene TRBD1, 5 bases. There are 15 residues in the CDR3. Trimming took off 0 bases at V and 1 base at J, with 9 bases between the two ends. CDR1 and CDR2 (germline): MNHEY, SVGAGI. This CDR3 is CASSYSRGQNTEAFF. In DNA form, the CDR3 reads TGTGCCAGCAGTTACTCGAGAGGACAGAACACTGAAGCTTTCTTT.

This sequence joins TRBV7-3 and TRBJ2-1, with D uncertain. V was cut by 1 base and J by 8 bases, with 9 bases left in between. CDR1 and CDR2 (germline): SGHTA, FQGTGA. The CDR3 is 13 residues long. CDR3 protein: CASSLRAVDEQFF. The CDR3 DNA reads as TGTGCCAGCAGCTTAAGAGCAGTGGATGAGCAGTTCTTC.

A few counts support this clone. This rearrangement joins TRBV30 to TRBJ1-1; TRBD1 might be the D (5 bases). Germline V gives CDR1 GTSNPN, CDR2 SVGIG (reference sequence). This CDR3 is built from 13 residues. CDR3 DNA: TGTGCGCGGGGGGACCGCAGGAACACTGAAGCTTTCTTT. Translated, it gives CARGDRRNTEAFF.

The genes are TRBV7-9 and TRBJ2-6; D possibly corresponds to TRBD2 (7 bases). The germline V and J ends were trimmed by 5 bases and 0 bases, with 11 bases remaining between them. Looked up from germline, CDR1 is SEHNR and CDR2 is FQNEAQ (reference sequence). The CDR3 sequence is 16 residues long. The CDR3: CASSGGALSGANVLTF. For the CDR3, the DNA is TGTGCCAGCAGCGGGGGGGCGCTCTCTGGGGCCAACGTCCTGACTTTC.

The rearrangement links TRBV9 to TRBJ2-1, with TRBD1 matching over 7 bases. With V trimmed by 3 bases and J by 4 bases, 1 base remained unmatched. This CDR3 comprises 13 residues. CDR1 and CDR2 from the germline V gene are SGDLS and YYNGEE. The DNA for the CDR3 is TGTGCCAGCAGCGCGACAGGGTACAATGAGCAGTTCTTC. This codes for CASSATGYNEQFF.

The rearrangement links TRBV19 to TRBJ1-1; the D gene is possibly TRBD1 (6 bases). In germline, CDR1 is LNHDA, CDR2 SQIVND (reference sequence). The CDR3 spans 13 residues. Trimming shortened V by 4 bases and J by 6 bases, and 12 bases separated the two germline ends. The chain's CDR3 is CASSTERGAEAFF. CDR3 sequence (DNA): TGTGCCAGTAGTACCGAAAGGGGGGCTGAAGCTTTCTTT.

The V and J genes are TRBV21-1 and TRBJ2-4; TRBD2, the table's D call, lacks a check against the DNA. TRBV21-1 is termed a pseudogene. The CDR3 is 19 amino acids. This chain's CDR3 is CASSIPRTSGALAKNIQYF. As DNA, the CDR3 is TGTGCCAGCAGCATCCCGCGGACTAGCGGAGCCCTAGCCAAAAACATTCAGTACTTC.

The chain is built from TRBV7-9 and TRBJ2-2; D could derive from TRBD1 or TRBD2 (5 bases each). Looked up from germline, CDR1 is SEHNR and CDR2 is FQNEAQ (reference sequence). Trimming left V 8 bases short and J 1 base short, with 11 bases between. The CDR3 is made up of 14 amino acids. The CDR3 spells CASPFGGNTGELFF. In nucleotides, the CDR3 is TGTGCCAGCCCTTTTGGGGGGAACACCGGGGAGCTGTTTTTT.

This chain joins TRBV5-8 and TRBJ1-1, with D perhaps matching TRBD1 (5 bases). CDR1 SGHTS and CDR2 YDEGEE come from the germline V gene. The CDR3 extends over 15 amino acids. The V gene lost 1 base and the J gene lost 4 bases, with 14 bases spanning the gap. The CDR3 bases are TGTGCCAGCAGCTTGTTTGCAGGGTTGGCCACTGAAGCTTTCTTT. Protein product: CASSLFAGLATEAFF.

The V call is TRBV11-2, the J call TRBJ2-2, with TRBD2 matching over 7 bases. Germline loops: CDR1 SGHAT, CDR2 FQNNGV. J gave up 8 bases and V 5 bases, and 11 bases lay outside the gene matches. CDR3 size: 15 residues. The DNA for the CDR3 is TGTGCCAGCAGCCCCGGGCCTAGCGGAAGGGGGGAGCTGTTTTTT. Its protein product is CASSPGPSGRGELFF.

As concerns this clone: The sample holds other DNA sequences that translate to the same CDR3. CDR3 amino acids: CASSLGSTDTQYF. The CDR3 coding sequence is TGCGCCAGCAGCTTGGGGTCCACAGATACGCAGTATTTT. This chain links TRBV5-1 with TRBJ2-3; D remains ambiguous. The CDR3 sequence is 13 residues long. V lost 0 bases, J lost 2 bases, and 4 bases lay in between. Germline assignment: CDR1 SGHRS and CDR2 YFSETQ.

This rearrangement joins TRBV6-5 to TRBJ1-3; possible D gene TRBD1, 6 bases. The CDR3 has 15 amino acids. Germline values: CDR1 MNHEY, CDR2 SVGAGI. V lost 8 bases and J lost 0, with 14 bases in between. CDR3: CASGRGASSGNTIYF. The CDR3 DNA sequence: TGTGCCAGCGGACGGGGGGCGAGCTCTGGAAACACCATATATTTT.

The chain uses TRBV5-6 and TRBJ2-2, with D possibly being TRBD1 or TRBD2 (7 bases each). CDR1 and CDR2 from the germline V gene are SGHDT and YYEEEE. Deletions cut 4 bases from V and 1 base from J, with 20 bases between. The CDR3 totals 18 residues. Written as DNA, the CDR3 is TGTGCCAGCAGCCGGACAGGAAGCGGGACTCAGAACACCGGGGAGCTGTTTTTT. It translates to CASSRTGSGTQNTGELFF.

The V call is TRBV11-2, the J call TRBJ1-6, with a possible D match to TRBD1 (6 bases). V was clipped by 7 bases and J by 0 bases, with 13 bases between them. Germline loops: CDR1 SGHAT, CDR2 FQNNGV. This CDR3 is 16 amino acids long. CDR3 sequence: CASTRQASSYNSPLHF. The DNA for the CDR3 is TGTGCCAGCACTAGACAGGCGAGCTCCTATAATTCACCCCTCCACTTT.